The 18 T cell receptor beta chains in this list originate from one sample, sequenced in a study of identical twins. TCRdb re-called the 5' RACE reads through MiXCR, storing one row per CDR3 protein. The sample lists roughly 500,000 distinct CDR3 sequences, 20% to 25% occurring once. This same sample was also part of a study on T cells expressing NK-cell markers.

Source material: CD4+ T cells sorted from blood. These receptors were taken from a woman aged 18-29 years in good health.

The chain links TRBV29-1 to TRBJ2-2; TRBD2 matches at 8 bases. Trimming cost V 7 bases and J 1 base; bases outside gene matches: 8. The germline gives CDR1 SQVTM, CDR2 ANQGSEA. The CDR3 sequence is 15 residues long. The CDR3 loop reads CSASGLDKNTGELFF. The CDR3 DNA follows: TGCAGCGCTTCGGGACTAGACAAGAACACCGGGGAGCTGTTTTTT.

This chain links TRBV3-1 with TRBJ2-5; no definite D call. Trimming left V 4 bases short and J 3 bases short, with 12 bases between. Germline CDR1 and CDR2: LGHDT and YNNKEL (reference sequence). The CDR3 totals 14 residues. The chain's CDR3 is CASSRPNQKETQYF. CDR3 DNA sequence: TGTGCCAGCAGCCGACCTAATCAAAAAGAGACCCAGTACTTC.

This rearrangement joins TRBV28 to TRBJ1-6; D remains ambiguous. Germline lookup yields CDR1 MDHEN and CDR2 SYDVKM. Between the trimmed V and J ends, which lost 7 bases and 5 bases, there was a span of 12 bases. CDR3 length: 14 residues. CDR3 nucleotides: TGTGCCAGCACGTCGCCCTGGGATAATTCACCCCTCCACTTT. Residues: CASTSPWDNSPLHF.

This clonotype was picked up a small number of times. The chain links TRBV6-1 to TRBJ2-1; D is unresolved. Germline CDR1 is MNHNS and CDR2 is SASEGT. This CDR3 is built from 15 residues. Trimming removed 2 bases from V and 0 bases from J, with 8 bases in between. The CDR3 DNA reads TGTGCCAGCAGTGAACCCCCAGGCTCCTACAATGAGCAGTTCTTC. Residues: CASSEPPGSYNEQFF.

This clonotype showed up many times. This chain uses TRBV10-3 with TRBJ2-3, with D uncertain. Trimming cost V 11 bases and J 1 base, with 13 bases left between them. Germline CDR1 ENHRY, CDR2 SYGVKD. There are 13 residues in the CDR3. The CDR3 spells CAALSSRTDTQYF. The CDR3 DNA reads as TGTGCCGCTCTCTCGAGCCGCACAGATACGCAGTATTTT.

The chain employs TRBV11-2 and TRBJ2-5; a weak D match, TRBD2 (6 bases). V lost 0 bases, J lost 7 bases, and 18 bases lay in between. CDR3 length: 16 amino acids. Germline assignment: CDR1 SGHAT and CDR2 FQNNGV. The CDR3 protein is CASSLDGRDSRGTQYF. The CDR3, as DNA: TGTGCCAGCAGCTTAGATGGGCGGGACTCGAGGGGGACCCAGTACTTC.

This clonotype has more than one count but fewer than ten. V is TRBV5-1 and J is TRBJ1-4; 8 bases agree with TRBD1. Germline V gives CDR1 SGHRS, CDR2 YFSETQ. This CDR3 is built from 14 residues. V shed 4 bases and J 5 bases; nucleotides not matched to a gene: 4. The CDR3 loop is CASSMGQENEKLFF. The CDR3, as DNA: TGCGCCAGCAGCATGGGACAGGAGAATGAAAAACTGTTTTTT.

The chain has TRBV7-9 and TRBJ2-2; TRBD2 might be the D (5 bases). Germline CDR1 SEHNR, CDR2 FQNEAQ (reference sequence). The CDR3 extends over 15 amino acids. V was clipped by 5 bases and J by 4 bases, with 14 bases between them. Here the CDR3 reads CASSARTVGTGELFF. The CDR3, as DNA: TGTGCCAGCAGCGCCCGGACTGTCGGCACCGGGGAGCTGTTTTTT.

The rearrangement links TRBV12-3 or TRBV12-4 to TRBJ2-7; 11 bases map to TRBD2. V was pared by 3 bases and J by 0 bases, with 4 bases of the junction left unmatched. This CDR3 is 16 amino acids long. The CDR3 loop is CASSFWGLADSYEQYF. The CDR3 nucleotides read TGTGCCAGCAGTTTCTGGGGACTAGCGGACTCCTACGAGCAGTACTTC.

The chain recombines TRBV2 with TRBJ2-1; 11 bases are shared with TRBD2. Germline CDR1 is SNHLY and CDR2 is FYNNEI. This CDR3 has 15 residues. The V segment lost 7 bases and the J segment 2 bases; nucleotides outside the gene matches: 4. The CDR3 protein is CASNVAGGTYNEQFF. The CDR3 DNA reads TGTGCCAGCAATGTAGCGGGGGGGACCTACAATGAGCAGTTCTTC.

The V and J genes are TRBV20-1 and TRBJ2-1, with 10 bases fitting TRBD2. The germline V gene has CDR1 DFQATT and CDR2 SNEGSKA (reference sequence). The trim removed 6 bases at V and 9 bases at J, leaving 14 bases unmatched. The CDR3 is 15 amino acids. Here the CDR3 reads CSALTPSGGFSEQFF. The CDR3 DNA is TGCAGTGCGCTAACCCCTAGCGGGGGCTTTAGTGAGCAGTTCTTC.

In its sample, this clonotype was seen a few times. The rearrangement joins TRBV11-1 to TRBJ2-7, with 7 bases fitting TRBD1. The CDR3 is 18 residues long. Per germline, CDR1 SGHAT and CDR2 FQDESV (reference sequence). V gave up 5 bases and J gave up 7 bases; unmatched junction bases: 23. The CDR3 DNA sequence: TGTGCCAGCAGCCATCCAACTCAGGGACAGTCGGGGCCGCGTGAGCAGTACTTC. This codes for CASSHPTQGQSGPREQYF.

J is TRBJ1-2 and V is TRBV12-3 or TRBV12-4, with D unclear. CDR3 length: 14 amino acids. V was cut by 3 bases and J by 0 bases, with 8 bases left in between. The CDR3 nucleotides read TGTGCCAGCAGTTTTGCGGCATCTAACTATGGCTACACCTTC. Its translation is CASSFAASNYGYTF.

The genes are TRBV9 and TRBJ1-1; D possibly corresponds to TRBD1 (5 bases). Per the germline V gene, CDR1 is SGDLS and CDR2 is YYNGEE. This CDR3 has 14 residues. V was pared by 0 bases and J by 8 bases, with 14 bases between. In DNA form, the CDR3 reads TGTGCCAGCAGCGTAGGGTCCAGGGAGATAGAAGCTTTCTTT. Residues: CASSVGSREIEAFF.

This chain joins TRBV2 and TRBJ1-3; TRBD1 matches at 7 bases. The ends lost 6 bases at V and 2 bases at J; junction bases unmatched: 7. The CDR3 totals 15 residues. CDR1 is SNHLY and CDR2 is FYNNEI in the germline V gene. CDR3 nucleotide sequence: TGTGCCAGCAGCCCACAGGGGAGAGCTGGAAACACCATATATTTT. This encodes CASSPQGRAGNTIYF.

The sample holds a few counts of this clonotype. The chain is built from TRBV2 and TRBJ1-5; no definite D call. Germline-derived CDR1 and CDR2 are SNHLY and FYNNEI. The CDR3 loop spans 14 amino acids. V lost 4 bases to trimming and J lost 5 bases, with 12 bases between them. CDR3 in DNA: TGTGCCAGCAGTGTTCAACACCAGTATCAGCCCCAGCATTTT. Its translation: CASSVQHQYQPQHF.

The chain has TRBV12-3 or TRBV12-4 and TRBJ1-5; D gene unclear. The germline V and J ends were trimmed by 3 bases and 4 bases, with 7 bases remaining between them. The CDR3 sequence is 13 residues long. The CDR3: CASSFSPNQPQHF. The CDR3 nucleotides read TGTGCCAGCAGTTTTTCCCCAAATCAGCCCCAGCATTTT.

This clonotype occurred a few times. This chain connects TRBV24-1 to TRBJ2-3; 7 bases are shared with TRBD1. The CDR3 length is 14 residues. Germline V lookup: CDR1 KGHDR, CDR2 SFDVKD. J gave up 5 bases and V 4 bases, and 5 bases lay outside the gene matches. CDR3 nucleotides: TGTGCCACCAGTGAAACCGGGACAGAAGATACGCAGTATTTT. Translation gives CATSETGTEDTQYF.